The 32 T cell receptor beta chains below were found in one sample sequenced in a study of neurological immune-mediated disorders (dated by TCRdb to the late 2010s). The sample's time point label, in plain terms: longitudinal time-point 3. Receptors were amplified or captured by 5' RACE. Sequencing took place on an Illumina HiSeq 2500. Through fastp at Q25 and MiXCR, TCRdb rebuilt clones from the public reads, retaining in-frame beta chains. Merged by CDR3 protein, the rows form single entries marked with the most common genes and DNA. This sample lists under 100,000 distinct CDR3 sequences; around 4% were detected once. In total, the top ten clones hold 4.5% to 6% of the sample. The sequenced sample was PBMCs. Receptors originate from a woman aged 60-75 years with multiple sclerosis.

The sample holds many counts of this clonotype. V gene TRBV20-1 combines with J gene TRBJ2-7, with 9 bases that match TRBD2. Germline CDR1 is DFQATT and CDR2 is SNEGSKA (reference sequence). CDR3 length: 13 amino acids. Trimming cost V 6 bases and J 7 bases; bases outside gene matches: 10. CDR3 bases: TGCAGTGCAAGGACTAGCGCCCTTGTGGAGCAGTACTTC. The encoded protein is CSARTSALVEQYF.

This clonotype was observed many times. The chain recombines TRBV14 with TRBJ1-2; perhaps TRBD1 as D (5 bases). CDR1 is SGHDN, CDR2 FVKESK, per germline. V gave up 0 bases and J gave up 2 bases, with 10 bases separating them. This CDR3 comprises 15 residues. CDR3 region: CASSQEGRLNYGYTF. CDR3 nucleotides: TGTGCCAGCAGCCAAGAGGGACGGCTGAACTATGGCTACACCTTC.

Ten or more counts support this clonotype. The chain uses TRBV20-1 and TRBJ1-5, with D possibly being TRBD1 (5 bases). Germline lookup yields CDR1 DFQATT and CDR2 SNEGSKA (reference sequence). V lost 1 base and J lost 5, with 9 bases in between. The CDR3 loop spans 13 amino acids. This chain's CDR3 is CSARVGVDQPQHF. The CDR3 region has the DNA TGCAGTGCTAGAGTAGGGGTGGATCAGCCCCAGCATTTT.

This clonotype was seen repeatedly, ten times or more. The rearrangement links TRBV7-7 to TRBJ1-1; the D is unclear. There are 16 residues in the CDR3. With 1 base removed from V and 4 bases from J, the gap between germline ends came to 16 bases. The germline V gene has CDR1 SSHAT and CDR2 FNYEAQ (reference sequence). CDR3 bases: TGTGCCAGCAGCTTAGGAAGGGATGGGCTGGGCACTGAAGCTTTCTTT. As protein: CASSLGRDGLGTEAFF.

Ten or more counts support this clonotype. The chain employs TRBV5-1 and TRBJ2-1, with D possibly called TRBD1 or TRBD2 (5 bases each). Germline assignment: CDR1 SGHRS and CDR2 YFSETQ. The CDR3 extends over 15 amino acids. V dropped 2 bases and J dropped 6 bases, with 15 bases sitting between them. The CDR3 nucleotides are TGCGCCAGCAGCTTACAAGGGACCTGGAGCAATGAGCAGTTCTTC. Translation: CASSLQGTWSNEQFF.

This clonotype has a count of ten or more. The rearrangement uses TRBV20-1 and TRBJ2-1, with 11 bases lining up with TRBD2. Looked up from germline, CDR1 is DFQATT and CDR2 is SNEGSKA (reference sequence). The ends lost 7 bases at V and 7 bases at J; junction bases unmatched: 9. The CDR3 is 14 residues long. The CDR3 loop reads CSESRGTSGNEQFF. The DNA for the CDR3 is TGCAGTGAAAGTAGAGGGACTAGCGGAAATGAGCAGTTCTTC.

This clonotype was counted many times. The chain uses TRBV5-1 and TRBJ1-3; a weak D match, TRBD1 (5 bases). The germline V and J ends were trimmed by 1 base and 4 bases, with 15 bases remaining between them. The CDR3 length is 16 residues. The germline V gene encodes CDR1 SGHRS and CDR2 YFSETQ. This CDR3 reads CASSLRGESSGNTIYF. DNA for the CDR3: TGCGCCAGCAGCTTGCGGGGGGAGTCCTCGGGAAACACCATATATTTT. The full variable domain, in which reference TRBV5-1 and TRBJ1-3 provide the parts outside the CDR3, is KAGVTQTPRYLIKTRGQQVTLSCSPISGHRSVSWYQQTPGQGLQFLFEYFSETQRNKGNFPGRFSGRQFSNSRSEMNVSTLELGDSALYLCASSLRGESSGNTIYFGEGSWLTVV.

There are many counts of this clonotype. This rearrangement joins TRBV9 to TRBJ1-6, with D uncertain. This CDR3 is 15 amino acids long. CDR1 and CDR2 (germline): SGDLS, YYNGEE. Trimming removed 0 bases at V and 7 bases at J, with 11 bases between. DNA for the CDR3: TGTGCCAGCAGCGTAGAGTCAGGTCTAAATTCACCCCTCCACTTT. Translated: CASSVESGLNSPLHF.

This clonotype came up many times. The chain couples TRBV18 to TRBJ2-3; a possible D gene is TRBD1 (6 bases). The V gene's germline CDR1 is KGHSH and CDR2 LQKENI. CDR3 length equals 15 residues. V was trimmed by 6 bases and J by 11 bases, leaving 24 bases between them. CDR3 coding DNA: TGTGCCAGCTCCCCAAGGGGGTCAGCACAGATACTGCAGTATTTT. This gives the protein CASSPRGSAQILQYF.

There are many counts of this clonotype. This chain joins TRBV20-1 and TRBJ2-5; D gene unclear. This CDR3 spans 12 amino acids. Germline V lookup: CDR1 DFQATT, CDR2 SNEGSKA (reference sequence). The V end lost 7 bases, the J end lost 2 bases, and 11 bases lay between the germline ends. CDR3 amino acids: CSVGETQETQYF. The CDR3 DNA follows: TGCAGTGTAGGAGAGACGCAAGAGACCCAGTACTTC.

This clonotype appeared many times. The J gene is TRBJ2-7, the V gene TRBV10-3, with 7 bases matching TRBD2. Per germline, CDR1 ENHRY and CDR2 SYGVKD. V dropped 3 bases and J dropped 7; count of bases not matched to a gene: 12. The CDR3 spans 15 residues. The CDR3: CAISDLGGGLGEQYF. The CDR3 coding sequence is TGTGCCATCAGTGACTTAGGCGGGGGACTTGGGGAGCAGTACTTC.

This clonotype was found many times. The chain joins TRBV3-1 to TRBJ2-2; D is unresolved. This CDR3 has 13 residues. Germline CDR1 is LGHDT and CDR2 is YNNKEL (reference sequence). Trimming took off 1 base at V and 5 bases at J, with 5 bases between the two ends. The CDR3 loop is CASSQVGTGELFF. The CDR3 region has the DNA TGTGCCAGCAGCCAAGTTGGGACCGGGGAGCTGTTTTTT.

This clonotype came up many times. The V gene is TRBV5-1, the J gene TRBJ1-2; TRBD1 matches at 10 bases. Unmatched junction bases numbered 6, after V lost 7 bases and J lost 0 bases. The CDR3 is 15 amino acids. CDR1 SGHRS and CDR2 YFSETQ come from the germline V gene. CDR3 region: CASGDRGRSNYGYTF. In DNA form, the CDR3 reads TGCGCCAGCGGGGACAGGGGCCGGTCTAACTATGGCTACACCTTC.

This clonotype was detected ten times or more. The chain combines TRBV5-1 with TRBJ2-3, with TRBD2 matching over 8 bases. CDR1 SGHRS and CDR2 YFSETQ come from the germline V gene. This CDR3 contains 14 residues. Germline trimming cut 9 bases from V and 2 bases from J; bases unmatched to any gene: 8. CDR3 protein: CATRTSLSTDTQYF. In DNA, the CDR3 is TGCGCCACGCGGACTAGCCTCTCCACAGATACGCAGTATTTT. Looking up the rest from reference TRBV5-1 and TRBJ2-3 gives the full variable domain: KAGVTQTPRYLIKTRGQQVTLSCSPISGHRSVSWYQQTPGQGLQFLFEYFSETQRNKGNFPGRFSGRQFSNSRSEMNVSTLELGDSALYLCATRTSLSTDTQYFGPGTRLTVL.

This clonotype was counted at least ten times. The V and J genes are TRBV6-1 and TRBJ1-1; 11 bases match TRBD1. Losses at the gene ends were 6 bases for V and 5 bases for J; bases not matched to a gene: 8. This CDR3 contains 15 residues. Germline CDR1 reads MNHNS; CDR2 reads SASEGT. In DNA form, the CDR3 reads TGTGCCAGCAGCCACGGACAGGGGGCGAGGACTGAAGCTTTCTTT. Translated: CASSHGQGARTEAFF.

There are many counts of this clonotype. This chain connects TRBV24-1 to TRBJ1-5; 7 nucleotides match TRBD1. Germline loops: CDR1 KGHDR, CDR2 SFDVKD. The length of the CDR3 is 15 residues. The ends lost 7 bases at V and 2 bases at J; junction bases unmatched: 7. The CDR3 DNA reads TGTGCCACCAGCCATACAGGGGCAGGCAATCAGCCCCAGCATTTT. Translation gives CATSHTGAGNQPQHF.

This clonotype was recorded many times. Here the CDR3 reads CASSGSGGQETQYF. The CDR3 nucleotides are TGTGCCAGCAGCGGGTCCGGGGGCCAAGAGACCCAGTACTTC. The rearrangement uses TRBV6-1 and TRBJ2-5; maybe TRBD2 (6 bases). Germline CDR1 is MNHNS and CDR2 is SASEGT. CDR3 size: 14 residues. V was shortened by 6 bases and J by 1 base, with 12 bases between the two germline ends.

This clonotype was found many times. J is TRBJ2-5 and V is TRBV5-1, with a weak D call TRBD2 (6 bases). The germline V gene has CDR1 SGHRS and CDR2 YFSETQ. The CDR3 spans 14 residues. Trimming shortened V by 0 bases and J by 5 bases, and 11 bases separated the two germline ends. The CDR3 loop is CASSLGGALETQYF. DNA for the CDR3: TGCGCCAGCAGCTTGGGCGGGGCCCTGGAGACCCAGTACTTC.

This clonotype was observed at least ten times. The CDR3 DNA reads as TGCGCCAGCAGCCAGGACGGGAACTCTTACACCGGGGAGCTGTTTTTT. The encoded protein is CASSQDGNSYTGELFF. The chain has TRBV5-1 and TRBJ2-2; perhaps TRBD2 as D (5 bases). Germline assignment: CDR1 SGHRS and CDR2 YFSETQ. The CDR3 length is 16 residues. Trimming took 4 bases from V and 3 from J, leaving 16 bases between them.

The table lists this clonotype with many counts. The rearrangement joins TRBV5-4 to TRBJ2-5, with D perhaps assigned TRBD1 or TRBD2 (5 bases each). Trimming cost V 0 bases and J 4 bases, with 13 bases left between them. Germline loops: CDR1 SGHNT, CDR2 YYREEE (reference sequence). The CDR3 consists of 15 residues. CDR3 region: CASSLATGAGETQYF. The CDR3 DNA follows: TGTGCCAGCAGCTTGGCTACCGGGGCCGGAGAGACCCAGTACTTC.

This clonotype occurred many times. V is TRBV6-5 and J is TRBJ2-3; 15 bases fit TRBD2. The CDR3 is made up of 15 amino acids. Germline-derived CDR1 and CDR2 are MNHEY and SVGAGI. V lost 0 bases to trimming and J lost 11 bases; unmatched junction nucleotides: 3. The DNA for the CDR3 is TGTGCCAGCAGTTACTCGGGACTAGCGGGGGGACTGCAGTATTTT. This encodes CASSYSGLAGGLQYF.

This clonotype was counted only a few times. The chain has TRBV20-1 and TRBJ2-2; 7 bases fit TRBD1. Germline CDR1 reads DFQATT; CDR2 reads SNEGSKA (reference sequence). CDR3 length: 14 amino acids. The ends lost 5 bases at V and 1 base at J; junction bases unmatched: 4. This CDR3 is CSAERQGNTGELFF. As DNA, the CDR3 is TGCAGTGCTGAGAGACAGGGGAACACCGGGGAGCTGTTTTTT.

The table lists this clonotype with many counts. The rearrangement uses TRBV15 and TRBJ1-2; no clear D. The CDR3 runs 15 residues. Germline V gene sequence: CDR1 LNHNV, CDR2 YYDKDF (reference sequence). The V end was cut by 0 bases, the J end by 9 bases, with 17 bases between. The CDR3 region has the DNA TGTGCCACCAGCAGAGATTATCGGGCAGTTACTCGCTACACCTTC. Translated: CATSRDYRAVTRYTF.

Many counts were recorded for this clonotype. The CDR3 nucleotides are TGCGCCAGCAGCCCGCCTGATGACAACCGAAACATTCAGTACTTC. Protein product: CASSPPDDNRNIQYF. The chain employs TRBV5-1 and TRBJ2-4; no clear D. The V end was cut by 4 bases, the J end by 6 bases, with 17 bases between. From germline, CDR1 is SGHRS and CDR2 YFSETQ. The CDR3 has 15 residues.

This clonotype was recorded many times. The gene calls are TRBV14 and TRBJ2-1, with TRBD2 matching 8 bases. V lost 1 base, J lost 7 bases, and 9 bases stayed unmatched. The CDR3 has 16 amino acids. Germline loops: CDR1 SGHDN, CDR2 FVKESK. The CDR3 region is CASSQGSRGGENEQFF. The CDR3 DNA sequence: TGTGCCAGCAGCCAAGGGTCTCGGGGGGGCGAGAATGAGCAGTTCTTC.

This clonotype was counted many times. V usage is TRBV4-1 and J usage is TRBJ1-4; 9 bases align to TRBD1. The trim removed 0 bases at V and 7 bases at J, leaving 6 bases unmatched. The V gene's germline CDR1 is MGHRA and CDR2 YSYEKL. The CDR3 is made up of 16 amino acids. CDR3 bases: TGCGCCAGCAGCCAAGATAGGGGACAGGGTGGTGAAAAACTGTTTTTT. Its protein is CASSQDRGQGGEKLFF.

This clonotype was observed at least ten times. J is TRBJ2-7 and V is TRBV7-6; weak D call: TRBD2 (6 bases). CDR1 is SGHVS, CDR2 FNYEAQ, per germline. The V gene lost 3 bases and the J gene lost 1 base, with 13 bases spanning the gap. This CDR3 has 15 amino acids. DNA for the CDR3: TGTGCCAGCAGCTTGGGGGGAGGAGGTTCCTACGAGCAGTACTTC. Translating it yields CASSLGGGGSYEQYF.

This clonotype was recorded at least ten times. The chain has TRBV3-1 and TRBJ2-7; no definite D call. The CDR3 has 11 residues. Germline-derived CDR1 and CDR2 are LGHDT and YNNKEL (reference sequence). V lost 2 bases, J lost 6 bases, and 5 bases lay in between. The CDR3, as DNA: TGTGCCAGCAGCCAATCTTCCGAGCAGTACTTC. Translating it yields CASSQSSEQYF.

This clonotype has at least ten counts. The chain is built from TRBV15 and TRBJ1-3, with TRBD1 matching 7 bases. The CDR3 has 16 amino acids. V shed 5 bases, J shed 0 bases, and the junction held 7 bases outside the gene matches. Germline V gene lookup returns CDR1 LNHNV and CDR2 YYDKDF (reference sequence). The CDR3, as DNA: TGTGCCACCAGCTGGACAGGCGCCGTCTCTGGAAACACCATATATTTT. It codes for CATSWTGAVSGNTIYF.

This clonotype was detected many times. V and J are TRBV20-1 and TRBJ2-7; D possibly corresponds to TRBD2 (5 bases). Germline loops: CDR1 DFQATT, CDR2 SNEGSKA (reference sequence). This CDR3 has 12 residues. V lost 5 bases and J lost 3, with 11 bases in between. The CDR3 coding sequence is TGCAGTGCTCCTCACCGGGGCTACGAGCAGTACTTC. Translated, it gives CSAPHRGYEQYF.

This clonotype occurred many times. The chain has TRBV7-6 and TRBJ2-5, with a tentative D call TRBD1 (6 bases). V lost 5 bases to trimming and J lost 3 bases, with 10 bases between them. The CDR3 loop spans 13 amino acids. Germline values: CDR1 SGHVS, CDR2 FNYEAQ. The CDR3 loop reads CASSPDRKETQYF. CDR3 coding DNA: TGTGCCAGCAGCCCGGACAGAAAAGAGACCCAGTACTTC.

This clonotype was seen repeatedly, ten times or more. CDR3 DNA: TGTGCCAGCAGCATAACGGGGGGGCCAAGCAATGAGCAGTTCTTC. Encoded protein: CASSITGGPSNEQFF. The chain employs TRBV9 and TRBJ2-1, with 8 bases that match TRBD2. The V gene's germline CDR1 is SGDLS and CDR2 YYNGEE. The CDR3 totals 15 residues. The junction had 9 bases not matched to a gene; V was cut back by 4 bases and J by 6 bases.